This TCR beta chain is drawn from a study of T cell responses to AZD1222 COVID-19 vaccine. Study-level findings and limits: The CD4 TCRs associated with vaccination extended across spike and predominated at 160-218 and 743-854. The study found Spike-specific TCR breadth and depth rose after two AZD1222 doses.

Remarks on this clone: Its antigen remains unknown.

TCRdb's copy holds only in-frame clones and misses some; the assay was immunoSEQ multiplex PCR. The sample lists around 150,000 clones, around 94% occurring once. J was trimmed by 5 bases and V by 3 bases; bases with no gene match: 11. This CDR3 is 17 amino acids long. Germline loops: CDR1 ENHRY, CDR2 SYGVKD. This receptor was taken from an adult in good health. Material: peripheral blood, obtained on day 0 of AZD1222 vaccination. The rearrangement joins TRBV10-3 to TRBJ2-5, with 11 bases aligning to TRBD1. CDR3 residues: CAISEGGWDRGTETQYF. The CDR3 nucleotides read TGTGCCATCAGTGAAGGAGGGTGGGACAGGGGGACGGAGACCCAGTACTTC.